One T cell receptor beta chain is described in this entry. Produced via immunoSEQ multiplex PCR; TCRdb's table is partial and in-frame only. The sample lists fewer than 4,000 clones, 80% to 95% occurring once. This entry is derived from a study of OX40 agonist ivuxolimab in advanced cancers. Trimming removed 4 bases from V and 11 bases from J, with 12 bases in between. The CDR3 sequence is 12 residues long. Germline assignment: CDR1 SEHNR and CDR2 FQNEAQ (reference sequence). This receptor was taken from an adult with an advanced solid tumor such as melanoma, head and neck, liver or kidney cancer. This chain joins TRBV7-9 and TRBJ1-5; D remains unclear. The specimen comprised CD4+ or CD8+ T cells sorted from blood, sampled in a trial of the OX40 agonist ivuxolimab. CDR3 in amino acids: CASSSDAGTQHF. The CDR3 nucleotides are TGTGCCAGCAGCTCTGACGCGGGGACCCAGCATTTT.